Shown below are 5 T cell receptor beta chains from a single sample sequenced in a study of technical replicates of blood from several donors. Here immunoSEQ multiplex PCR was the method, and the copy in TCRdb shows in-frame clones only, minus some. The sample shows roughly 72,000 clones, approximately 96% of them seen only once. The sample taken for sequencing was T cells isolated from PBMCs. The receptors originated from a human donor in good health.

The V call is TRBV9, the J call TRBJ2-7; 9 bases match TRBD2. Looked up from germline, CDR1 is SGDLS and CDR2 is YYNGEE. CDR3 size: 15 residues. V lost 4 bases and J lost 2; bases outside the gene matches: 7. CDR3 protein: CASSPLAGGTYEQYF. The DNA of the CDR3 is TGTGCCAGCAGCCCTTTGGCGGGAGGGACCTACGAGCAGTACTTC.

The chain recombines TRBV7-8 with TRBJ1-1; D gene ambiguous. The V and J ends lost 2 bases and 1 base respectively, with 8 bases between them. The CDR3 consists of 14 residues. The germline gives CDR1 SGHVS, CDR2 FQNEAQ. Here the CDR3 reads CASSLITANTEAFF. In DNA, the CDR3 is TGTGCCAGCAGCTTAATAACAGCGAACACTGAAGCTTTCTTT. The complete variable domain, with remaining parts taken from reference TRBV7-8 and TRBJ1-1, reads GAGVSQSPRYKVAKRGQDVALRCDPISGHVSLFWYQQALGQGPEFLTYFQNEAQLDKSGLPSDRFFAERPEGSVSTLKIQRTQQEDSAVYLCASSLITANTEAFFGQGTRLTVV.

The chain joins TRBV4-1 to TRBJ2-1, with 10 bases lining up with TRBD2. This CDR3 comprises 15 residues. Trimming removed 3 bases from V and 7 bases from J; junction bases left unmatched: 6. Germline V gene sequence: CDR1 MGHRA, CDR2 YSYEKL. The DNA of the CDR3 is TGCGCCAGCAGCCAGCTAGCGGGAGTGAGGAATGAGCAGTTCTTC. Its translation: CASSQLAGVRNEQFF.

The chain has TRBV27 and TRBJ2-1; TRBD2 agrees at 8 bases. The germline gives CDR1 MNHEY, CDR2 SMNVEV (reference sequence). The ends lost 7 bases at V and 8 bases at J; junction bases unmatched: 10. The CDR3 is 14 residues long. CDR3 in DNA: TGTGCCAGCACAAAGGGACTAGGTGTCTATGAGCAGTTCTTC. Residues: CASTKGLGVYEQFF.

This chain uses TRBV7-9 with TRBJ1-1; D might be TRBD1 (6 bases). The CDR3 loop spans 15 amino acids. The V gene lost 3 bases and the J gene lost 5 bases, with 16 bases spanning the gap. Germline lookup yields CDR1 SEHNR and CDR2 FQNEAQ (reference sequence). CDR3 in amino acids: CASSLDSTVETEAFF. In nucleotides, the CDR3 is TGTGCCAGCAGCTTGGACAGCACTGTAGAAACTGAAGCTTTCTTT.